These T cell receptor beta chains were read from a single sample in a study of T cell responses to AZD1222 COVID-19 vaccine. Sequenced by immunoSEQ multiplex PCR; TCRdb stores in-frame clones only, minus some. The data show about 110,000 clones, over 75% seen once. The sample was peripheral blood, taken on day 0 of AZD1222 vaccination. The receptors derive from an adult in good health. CDR3s include the opening cysteine and the closing phenylalanine or tryptophan. Each record gives: CDR3 protein, CDR3 DNA, D gene, V gene, clone size, J gene. D genes are given only for firm matches. Part of the rows lack a size; the others show once, few, many or a class for expanded clones.

CASSLPQGAYEQYF TGTGCCAGCAGCTTACCCCAGGGGGCCTACGAGCAGTACTTC TRBD1 TRBV11-3 NA TRBJ2-7
CASSLPERVNYGYTF TGTGCCAGCAGCTTACCAGAAAGGGTTAACTATGGCTACACCTTC NA TRBV7-2 NA TRBJ1-2
CASSYSGNSNQPQHF TGTGCCAGCAGCTACTCAGGGAATAGCAATCAGCCCCAGCATTTT NA TRBV7-9 once TRBJ1-5
CASSLTVDRMNTEAFF TGTGCCAGCAGTTTAACCGTCGACAGGATGAACACTGAAGCTTTCTTT NA TRBV28 NA TRBJ1-1
CAWSVSSGEQYF TGTGCCTGGAGTGTAAGTTCTGGCGAGCAGTACTTC NA TRBV30 NA TRBJ2-7
CASDRAGYSPLHF TGTGCCAGCGACCGGGCCGGTTATTCACCCCTCCACTTT NA TRBV6-5 NA TRBJ1-6
CATSDLGGGATDTQYF TGTGCCACCAGTGATTTGGGCGGGGGGGCGACAGATACGCAGTATTTT TRBD2 TRBV24-1 NA TRBJ2-3
CASSMGSGGLLDEQFF TGTGCCAGTAGTATGGGTAGCGGGGGGCTCTTAGATGAGCAGTTCTTC TRBD2 TRBV19 NA TRBJ2-1
CASAPTSLSGEQYF TGTGCTAGTGCTCCTACGTCCCTGTCGGGGGAGCAGTACTTC NA TRBV12-5 NA TRBJ2-7
CASSPRGTERYEQYF TGTGCCAGCTCACCAAGAGGGACAGAGAGATACGAGCAGTACTTC TRBD1 TRBV18 NA TRBJ2-7
CASSTGQGWSEAFF TGTGCCAGCAGCACAGGACAGGGGTGGTCTGAAGCTTTCTTT TRBD1 TRBV7-2 NA TRBJ1-1
CATSDLPGLAANTGELFF TGTGCCACCAGTGATTTGCCCGGACTAGCGGCGAACACCGGGGAGCTGTTTTTT TRBD2 TRBV24-1 NA TRBJ2-2
CASSHPSGTGTQYF TGTGCCAGCAGCCATCCCTCGGGGACTGGAACCCAGTACTTC NA TRBV13 NA TRBJ2-5
CASSRHTEAFF TGTGCCAGCTCTCGACACACTGAAGCTTTCTTT NA TRBV28 once TRBJ1-1
CASREDHKGNQPQHF TGCGCCAGCAGAGAGGACCACAAGGGCAATCAGCCCCAGCATTTT NA TRBV4-1 NA TRBJ1-5
CASSSGRRGGSTDTQYF TGTGCCAGCAGCTCCGGTCGGAGGGGGGGTTCGACAGATACGCAGTATTTT NA TRBV7-6 NA TRBJ2-3
CASSWGSAGEKLFF TGTGCCAGCAGCTGGGGCTCCGCGGGTGAAAAACTGTTTTTT NA TRBV7-2 NA TRBJ1-4
CASLGTGGYEQYF TGTGCCAGCCTCGGGACAGGCGGCTACGAGCAGTACTTC TRBD1 TRBV28 NA TRBJ2-7
CASRQARMNTEAFF TGTGCCAGCAGGCAGGCGCGGATGAACACTGAAGCTTTCTTT NA TRBV6-5 NA TRBJ1-1
CASSYSADRAYEQYF TGTGCCAGCAGTTACTCCGCGGACCGAGCCTACGAGCAGTACTTC NA TRBV6-2/TRBV6-3 NA TRBJ2-7
CASSFSGGNTDTQYF TGTGCCAGCAGCTTTAGCGGGGGGAACACAGATACGCAGTATTTT TRBD2 TRBV11-2 once TRBJ2-3
CASSRRGGQFVRETQYF TGTGCCAGCAGTCGACGAGGGGGGCAGTTTGTTCGCGAGACCCAGTACTTC NA TRBV7-8 NA TRBJ2-5
CATSVTGYGDTEAFF TGTGCCACCAGCGTAACAGGGTACGGAGACACTGAAGCTTTCTTT NA TRBV15 NA TRBJ1-1
CASRGYLVAEAFF TGTGCCAGCAGAGGCTATTTGGTGGCGGAAGCTTTCTTT NA TRBV28 NA TRBJ1-1
CASSSPDMGPYEQYF TGTGCCAGCAGCTCTCCGGACATGGGGCCCTACGAGCAGTACTTC NA TRBV21-1 NA TRBJ2-7
CASSFAQFQGSLNSPLHF TGTGCCAGCAGCTTTGCCCAGTTTCAGGGAAGCCTCAATTCACCCCTCCACTTT NA TRBV28 NA TRBJ1-6